What follows are 24 T cell receptor beta chains derived from one specimen sequenced in a study of shared clonotypes between healthy human individuals. Naive-designated CD8 cells lacked CD45RO, were positively enriched for CCR7, and omitted terminally differentiated effector memory CD45RA+ cells. Method: immunoSEQ multiplex PCR; TCRdb's copy keeps in-frame clones and lacks some. The sample has approximately 1.9 million clones, just over 90% seen once; the top ten hold around 1.7%. The sequenced material came from naive CD8+ T cells from PBMCs. Receptors originate from a man aged 18-30 years in good health. Some clones in this sample may be carry-over from other donors' samples.

The CDR3 DNA follows: TGTGCCAGCAGATTTTATACAACTAATGAAAAACTGTTTTTT. This codes for CASRFYTTNEKLFF. This rearrangement joins TRBV28 to TRBJ1-4; D call uncertain. The length of the CDR3 is 14 residues. CDR1 MDHEN and CDR2 SYDVKM come from the germline V gene. V was shortened by 6 bases and J by 0 bases, with 8 bases between the two germline ends.

The chain employs TRBV4-1 and TRBJ1-5, with D tentatively TRBD1 (5 bases). Germline CDR1 and CDR2: MGHRA and YSYEKL. With 0 bases removed from V and 4 bases from J, the gap between germline ends came to 10 bases. CDR3 length: 15 amino acids. The CDR3 is CASSQDAGSNQPQHF. CDR3 nucleotides: TGCGCCAGCAGCCAAGATGCAGGGTCAAATCAGCCCCAGCATTTT.

This clone was counted a single time. This may stem from a read error, because a much larger clone lies one nucleotide away. Other DNA sequences from this sample encode an identical CDR3 as well. The V gene is TRBV16, the J gene TRBJ2-7; D unclear. The CDR3 has 11 amino acids. V was shortened by 4 bases and J by 1 base, with 2 bases between the two germline ends. CDR1 and CDR2 (germline): KGHSY, FQNENV. In DNA, the CDR3 is TGTGCCAGCAGCCCGTCCTACGAGCAGTACTTC. Residues: CASSPSYEQYF.

V gene TRBV7-2 combines with J gene TRBJ2-7; D possibly corresponds to TRBD1 (7 bases). The germline V and J ends were trimmed by 2 bases and 4 bases, with 12 bases remaining between them. In germline, CDR1 is SGHTA, CDR2 FQGNSA. This CDR3 spans 14 amino acids. The chain's CDR3 is CASSLNPGGYEQYF. The CDR3 DNA reads TGTGCCAGCAGCTTAAATCCAGGGGGGTACGAGCAGTACTTC.

This chain links TRBV19 with TRBJ2-5; no firm D call. V lost 6 bases to trimming and J lost 5 bases, with 10 bases between them. There are 12 residues in the CDR3. Germline V lookup: CDR1 LNHDA, CDR2 SQIVND (reference sequence). In DNA form, the CDR3 reads TGTGCCAGTAGAGGGTTGGTGGAGACCCAGTACTTC. Its translation: CASRGLVETQYF.

This clone has only one observation. The chain's CDR3 is CASSYHPVDQPQHF. In DNA form, the CDR3 reads TGTGCCAGCAGTTACCACCCTGTCGATCAGCCCCAGCATTTT. V usage is TRBV6-5 and J usage is TRBJ1-5, with D hard to call. V lost 2 bases and J 5 bases, leaving 10 bases between the germline ends. The germline CDR1 and CDR2 sequences are MNHEY and SVGAGI. The length of the CDR3 is 14 residues.

The chain uses TRBV19 and TRBJ2-3; TRBD1 is a possible D gene (5 bases). This CDR3 region has 16 residues. V was shortened by 0 bases and J by 5 bases, with 15 bases between the two germline ends. Germline loops: CDR1 LNHDA, CDR2 SQIVND (reference sequence). The DNA of the CDR3 is TGTGCCAGTAGTATAGATGACAGCGACCTCATAGATACGCAGTATTTT. Its protein is CASSIDDSDLIDTQYF. The variable domain in full, with the rest retrieved from reference TRBV19 and TRBJ2-3, is DGGITQSPKYLFRKEGQNVTLSCEQNLNHDAMYWYRQDPGQGLRLIYYSQIVNDFQKGDIAEGYSVSREKKESFPLTVTSAQKNPTAFYLCASSIDDSDLIDTQYFGPGTRLTVL.

The rearrangement joins TRBV27 to TRBJ1-2, with 10 bases fitting TRBD1. Germline assignment: CDR1 MNHEY and CDR2 SMNVEV (reference sequence). The CDR3 covers 15 residues. Trimming took 6 bases from V and 2 from J; bases not matched to a gene: 6. The CDR3 spells CASRGQGVGNYGYTF. The CDR3 DNA sequence: TGTGCCAGCAGAGGACAGGGGGTCGGAAACTATGGCTACACCTTC.

This rearrangement joins TRBV7-9 to TRBJ2-1; 11 nucleotides agree with TRBD2. Trimming took 6 bases from V and 5 from J; bases not matched to a gene: 6. This CDR3 is built from 15 residues. The germline gives CDR1 SEHNR, CDR2 FQNEAQ (reference sequence). CDR3 in DNA: TGTGCCAGCAGGACCCCGGGACTAGCGGACAATGAGCAGTTCTTC. Amino acids: CASRTPGLADNEQFF.

The chain joins TRBV9 to TRBJ1-1; a possible D gene is TRBD1 (6 bases). The CDR3 sequence is 14 residues long. Trimming took off 3 bases at V and 5 bases at J, with 14 bases between the two ends. Germline CDR1 and CDR2: SGDLS and YYNGEE. The CDR3 DNA reads as TGTGCCAGCAGCGAGTCAGGGGTCGGGACTGAAGCTTTCTTT. Protein product: CASSESGVGTEAFF.

This chain joins TRBV9 and TRBJ1-1; TRBD1 aligns across 7 bases. The CDR3 covers 15 residues. CDR1 SGDLS and CDR2 YYNGEE come from the germline V gene. V trimming: 0 bases; J trimming: 6 bases; junction bases outside the gene matches: 8. The CDR3 is CASSVVTGSSPEAFF. The DNA of the CDR3 is TGTGCCAGCAGCGTAGTGACAGGGTCGTCCCCTGAAGCTTTCTTT.

This sequence joins TRBV29-1 and TRBJ1-2, with 8 nucleotides matching TRBD1. Germline V gene sequence: CDR1 SQVTM, CDR2 ANQGSEA. CDR3 length: 17 residues. The V and J ends lost 6 bases and 3 bases, in that order; junction bases with no gene match: 18. The CDR3 nucleotides read TGCAGCGTCCCGATACCCCGGACAGGGCCAACGGACTATGGCTACACCTTC. Its protein product is CSVPIPRTGPTDYGYTF.

The chain employs TRBV7-8 and TRBJ1-5, with D maybe TRBD1 (5 bases). Germline lookup yields CDR1 SGHVS and CDR2 FQNEAQ. The CDR3 covers 16 residues. V lost 7 bases to trimming and J lost 3 bases, with 19 bases between them. This chain's CDR3 is CASTPWGEGVNQPQHF. CDR3 nucleotide sequence: TGTGCCAGCACCCCATGGGGGGAAGGGGTCAATCAGCCCCAGCATTTT.

The V gene is TRBV4-1, the J gene TRBJ2-1, with no clear D. V dropped 2 bases and J dropped 8 bases, with 19 bases sitting between them. From germline, CDR1 is MGHRA and CDR2 YSYEKL. This CDR3 is built from 16 residues. The CDR3 nucleotides read TGCGCCAGCAGCCAACTCGGTGGAATCCTAATGGATGAGCAGTTCTTC. Translation gives CASSQLGGILMDEQFF.

The chain carries TRBV7-8 and TRBJ2-7; no firm D call. This CDR3 contains 14 residues. Germline CDR1 SGHVS, CDR2 FQNEAQ. V lost 5 bases, J lost 1 base, and 12 bases lay in between. CDR3 region: CASSPTTRSYEQYF. CDR3 sequence (DNA): TGTGCCAGCAGCCCTACCACACGTTCCTACGAGCAGTACTTC.

Remarks on this clone: The sample holds other DNA sequences that translate to the same CDR3. This rearrangement joins TRBV30 to TRBJ2-7; 9 bases are a match to TRBD1. CDR3 size: 14 residues. J lost 1 base, V lost 1 base, and 2 bases had no gene match. Germline V CDR1 and CDR2: GTSNPN, SVGIG (reference sequence). The CDR3 region is CAWSAGTGSYEQYF. The DNA of the CDR3 is TGTGCCTGGAGTGCGGGGACAGGGTCCTACGAGCAGTACTTC.

The rearrangement links TRBV28 to TRBJ1-5; no clear D gene. This CDR3 region has 13 residues. CDR1 is MDHEN, CDR2 SYDVKM, per germline. V was shortened by 5 bases and J by 3 bases, with 8 bases between the two germline ends. CDR3 protein: CASSGRLNQPQHF. In DNA, the CDR3 is TGTGCCAGCAGTGGCCGGCTCAATCAGCCCCAGCATTTT.

The chain uses TRBV18 and TRBJ2-4; D not resolved. The germline gives CDR1 KGHSH, CDR2 LQKENI. V gave up 6 bases and J gave up 0 bases, with 6 bases separating them. The CDR3 runs 13 residues. CDR3 nucleotide sequence: TGTGCCAGCTCCGAGCTAGCCAAAAACATTCAGTACTTC. Its translation is CASSELAKNIQYF.

The V call is TRBV9, the J call TRBJ2-3, with 8 nucleotides matching TRBD1. This CDR3 is 16 amino acids long. V was pared by 4 bases and J by 2 bases, with 9 bases of the junction left unmatched. Germline values: CDR1 SGDLS, CDR2 YYNGEE. In nucleotides, the CDR3 is TGTGCCAGCAGCAGACCGGACAGGGAATTCACAGATACGCAGTATTTT. Protein product: CASSRPDREFTDTQYF.

The V and J genes are TRBV5-1 and TRBJ2-7; 10 bases are a match to TRBD2. J was trimmed by 0 bases and V by 4 bases; bases with no gene match: 7. Germline-derived CDR1 and CDR2 are SGHRS and YFSETQ. The CDR3 length is 16 residues. The CDR3 coding sequence is TGCGCCAGCAGCCCGGGACTAGCGACAAGCTCCTACGAGCAGTACTTC. Translated, it gives CASSPGLATSSYEQYF.

This sequence joins TRBV11-1 and TRBJ1-4, with no clear D. The CDR3 totals 12 residues. The germline gives CDR1 SGHAT, CDR2 FQDESV (reference sequence). Trimming cost V 6 bases and J 8 bases, with 10 bases left between them. The CDR3, as DNA: TGTGCCAGCAGGACGGGGAAGGAAAAACTGTTTTTT. Translating it yields CASRTGKEKLFF.

The chain has TRBV19 and TRBJ2-3, with TRBD2 identical over 7 bases. The CDR3 consists of 16 residues. The trim removed 6 bases at V and 2 bases at J, leaving 11 bases unmatched. Germline V gene sequence: CDR1 LNHDA, CDR2 SQIVND (reference sequence). This chain's CDR3 is CASSPHPTSSTDTQYF. In DNA, the CDR3 is TGTGCCAGTAGCCCACACCCGACTAGCTCCACAGATACGCAGTATTTT.

This rearrangement joins TRBV4-2 to TRBJ1-1; a weak D match, TRBD1 (5 bases). CDR1 LGHNA and CDR2 YNFKEQ come from the germline V gene. The CDR3 has 13 residues. V dropped 4 bases and J dropped 4 bases, with 10 bases sitting between them. The CDR3 is CASSRSQGTEAFF. DNA for the CDR3: TGTGCCAGCAGCCGGTCGCAGGGCACTGAAGCTTTCTTT.

The CDR3 here is CASSLLGGTSLVEQFF. The CDR3 nucleotides are TGCGCCAGCAGCTTGTTAGGCGGCACTAGCTTGGTTGAGCAGTTCTTC. This rearrangement joins TRBV5-1 to TRBJ2-1; a possible D gene is TRBD2 (6 bases). V was cut by 1 base and J by 9 bases, with 20 bases left in between. Looked up from germline, CDR1 is SGHRS and CDR2 is YFSETQ. CDR3 size: 16 residues.